This note documents a single TCR beta chain sequence. As processed by the authors: Nucleated cell number was recorded as an estimate derived from reference gene primer amplification. Here immunoSEQ multiplex PCR was the method, and the copy in TCRdb shows in-frame clones only, minus some. Clonal size and the V and J genes are those of that table, whereas D and trimming came from the DNA. The profile covers roughly 200,000 clones, with 80% to 85% appearing a single time and approximately 4.7% taken by the ten largest. The data were obtained in a study of blood T cell repertoires in COVID-19. About the study: Spain, Italy and the United States supplied samples that represented acute and convalescent COVID-19. T cells, B-cell-depleted T cells, or PBMCs provided the cDNA or gDNA that served as material.

The clonotype comes from a man aged 45 to 65 with active or convalescent COVID-19. Sequencing input: peripheral blood.

DNA of the CDR3: TGTGCCAGTAGAGGACAGGGGGTCACCTACGAGCAGTACTTC. It codes for CASRGQGVTYEQYF. V is TRBV2 and J is TRBJ2-7; 10 positions agree with TRBD1. Germline V gene sequence: CDR1 SNHLY, CDR2 FYNNEI. This CDR3 spans 14 amino acids. Trimming took 9 bases from V and 2 from J; bases not matched to a gene: 7.